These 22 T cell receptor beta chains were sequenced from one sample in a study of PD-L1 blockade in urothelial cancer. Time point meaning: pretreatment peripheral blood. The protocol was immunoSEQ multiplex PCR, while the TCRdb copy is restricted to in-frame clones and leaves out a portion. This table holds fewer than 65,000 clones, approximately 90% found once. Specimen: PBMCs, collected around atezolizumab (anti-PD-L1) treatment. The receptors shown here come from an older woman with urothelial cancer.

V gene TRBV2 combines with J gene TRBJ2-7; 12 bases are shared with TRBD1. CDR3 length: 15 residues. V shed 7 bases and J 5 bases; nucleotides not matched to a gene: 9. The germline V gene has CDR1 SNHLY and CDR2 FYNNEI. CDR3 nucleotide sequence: TGTGCCAGCACGGGACAGGGGGCCGGGCTCGACGAGCAGTACTTC. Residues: CASTGQGAGLDEQYF.

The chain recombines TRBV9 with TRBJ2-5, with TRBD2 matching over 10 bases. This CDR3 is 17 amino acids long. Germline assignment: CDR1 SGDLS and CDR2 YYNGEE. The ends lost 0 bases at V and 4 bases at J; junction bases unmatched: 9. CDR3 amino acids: CASSVGVSGGIGETQYF. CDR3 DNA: TGTGCCAGCAGCGTAGGGGTTAGCGGGGGGATAGGAGAGACCCAGTACTTC.

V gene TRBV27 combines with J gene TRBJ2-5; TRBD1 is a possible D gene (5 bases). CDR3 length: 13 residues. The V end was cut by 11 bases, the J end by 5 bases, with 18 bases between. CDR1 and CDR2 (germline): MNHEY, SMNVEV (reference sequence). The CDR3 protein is CASGALLWETQYF. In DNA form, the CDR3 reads TGTGCCTCTGGGGCCCTGTTATGGGAGACCCAGTACTTC.

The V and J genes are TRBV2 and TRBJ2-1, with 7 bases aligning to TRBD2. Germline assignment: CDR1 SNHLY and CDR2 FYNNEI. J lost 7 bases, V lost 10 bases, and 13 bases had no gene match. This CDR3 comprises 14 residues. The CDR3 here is CAIARRENRNEQFF. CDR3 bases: TGTGCCATCGCTCGGCGGGAGAATCGAAATGAGCAGTTCTTC.

For the CDR3, the DNA is TGCAGTGCGCCCGAGCTAGAGACCCAGTACTTC. Residues: CSAPELETQYF. The rearrangement joins TRBV20-1 to TRBJ2-5; D unclear. CDR3 size: 11 residues. V gave up 6 bases and J gave up 4 bases, with 9 bases separating them. Germline-derived CDR1 and CDR2 are DFQATT and SNEGSKA (reference sequence).

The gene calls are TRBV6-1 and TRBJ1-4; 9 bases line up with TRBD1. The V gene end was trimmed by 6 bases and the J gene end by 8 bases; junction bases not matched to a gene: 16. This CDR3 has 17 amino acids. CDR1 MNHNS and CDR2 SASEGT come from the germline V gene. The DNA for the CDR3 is TGTGCCAGCAGGGAAACAGGGGGCAGGTATTTGAGGGAAAAACTGTTTTTT. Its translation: CASRETGGRYLREKLFF.

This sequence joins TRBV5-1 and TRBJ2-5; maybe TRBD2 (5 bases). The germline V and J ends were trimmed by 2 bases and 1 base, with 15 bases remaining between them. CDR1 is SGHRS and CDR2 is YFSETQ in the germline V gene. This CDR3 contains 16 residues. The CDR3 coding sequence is TGCGCCAGCAGCTTACCGATAGGGAGCGGCCAAGAGACCCAGTACTTC. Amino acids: CASSLPIGSGQETQYF.

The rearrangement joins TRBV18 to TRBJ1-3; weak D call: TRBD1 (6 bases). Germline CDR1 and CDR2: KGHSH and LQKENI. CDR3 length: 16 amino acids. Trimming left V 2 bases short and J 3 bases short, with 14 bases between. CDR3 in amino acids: CASSPDLGAYGNTIYF. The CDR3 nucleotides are TGTGCCAGCTCACCAGATCTGGGGGCCTATGGAAACACCATATATTTT.

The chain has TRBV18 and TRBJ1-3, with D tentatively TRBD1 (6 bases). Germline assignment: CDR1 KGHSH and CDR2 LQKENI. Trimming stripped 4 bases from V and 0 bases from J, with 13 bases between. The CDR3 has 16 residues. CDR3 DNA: TGTGCCAGCTCACAAAGGGACAAGGACTCTGGAAACACCATATATTTT. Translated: CASSQRDKDSGNTIYF.

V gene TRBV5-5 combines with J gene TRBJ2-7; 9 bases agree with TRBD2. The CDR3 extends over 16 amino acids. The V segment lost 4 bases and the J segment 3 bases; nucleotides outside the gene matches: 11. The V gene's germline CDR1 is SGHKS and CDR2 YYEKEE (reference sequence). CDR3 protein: CASSVSSGVVGYEQYF. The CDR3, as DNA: TGTGCCAGCAGCGTCTCTAGCGGGGTTGTAGGCTACGAGCAGTACTTC.

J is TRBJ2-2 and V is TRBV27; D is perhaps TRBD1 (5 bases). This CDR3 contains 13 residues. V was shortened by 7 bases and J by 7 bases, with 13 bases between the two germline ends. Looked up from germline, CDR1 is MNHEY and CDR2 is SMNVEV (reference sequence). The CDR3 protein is CASNPQGIGELFF. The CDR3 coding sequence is TGTGCCAGCAACCCTCAGGGCATCGGGGAGCTGTTTTTT.

CDR3 amino acids: CASSTQGRRAEAFF. The CDR3 coding sequence is TGTGCCAGCAGCACACAGGGACGAAGGGCTGAAGCTTTCTTT. The chain carries TRBV5-3 and TRBJ1-1; a weak D match, TRBD1 (6 bases). TRBV5-3 is an ORF for which the function is uncertain. The CDR3 sequence is 14 residues long. V lost 8 bases and J lost 6, with 20 bases in between.

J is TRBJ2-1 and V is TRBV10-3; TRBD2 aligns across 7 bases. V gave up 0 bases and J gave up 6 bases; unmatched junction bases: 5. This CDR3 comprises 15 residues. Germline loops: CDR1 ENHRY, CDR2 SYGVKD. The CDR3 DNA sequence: TGTGCCATCAGTGAGTCGCGGGAGCGGATCAATGAGCAGTTCTTC. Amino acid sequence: CAISESRERINEQFF.

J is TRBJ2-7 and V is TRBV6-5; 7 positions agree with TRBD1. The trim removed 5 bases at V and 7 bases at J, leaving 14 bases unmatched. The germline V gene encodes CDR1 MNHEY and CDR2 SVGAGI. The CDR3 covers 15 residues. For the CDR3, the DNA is TGTGCCAGCAGTATGGCCGGGACAGCAGTCAGGGAGCAGTACTTC. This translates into CASSMAGTAVREQYF.

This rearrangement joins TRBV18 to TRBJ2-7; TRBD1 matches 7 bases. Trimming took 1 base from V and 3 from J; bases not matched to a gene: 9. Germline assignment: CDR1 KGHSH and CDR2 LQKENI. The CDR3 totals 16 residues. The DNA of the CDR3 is TGTGCCAGCTCACCACGGACGGGACAGCCGTACTACGAGCAGTACTTC. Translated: CASSPRTGQPYYEQYF.

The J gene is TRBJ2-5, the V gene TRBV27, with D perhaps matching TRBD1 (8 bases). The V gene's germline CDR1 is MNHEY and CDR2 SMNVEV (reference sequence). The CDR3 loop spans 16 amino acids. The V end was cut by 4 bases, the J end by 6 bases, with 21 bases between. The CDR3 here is CASSSFYRGGAKTQYF. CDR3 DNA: TGTGCCAGCAGTTCATTCTACAGGGGGGGGGCGAAGACCCAGTACTTC.

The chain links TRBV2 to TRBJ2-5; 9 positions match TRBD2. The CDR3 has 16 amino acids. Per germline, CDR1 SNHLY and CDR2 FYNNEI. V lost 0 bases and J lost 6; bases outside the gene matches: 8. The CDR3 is CASSEAGGGAGKTQYF. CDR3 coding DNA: TGTGCCAGCAGTGAAGCCGGCGGGGGGGCTGGAAAGACCCAGTACTTC.

The CDR3 sequence: CASSEVMAAGELFF. In nucleotides, the CDR3 is TGCGCCAGCAGCGAGGTGATGGCTGCCGGGGAGCTGTTTTTT. The chain combines TRBV5-1 with TRBJ2-2, with D unresolved. CDR1 and CDR2 (germline): SGHRS, YFSETQ. The CDR3 spans 14 residues. The V gene lost 4 bases and the J gene lost 6 bases, with 13 bases spanning the gap.

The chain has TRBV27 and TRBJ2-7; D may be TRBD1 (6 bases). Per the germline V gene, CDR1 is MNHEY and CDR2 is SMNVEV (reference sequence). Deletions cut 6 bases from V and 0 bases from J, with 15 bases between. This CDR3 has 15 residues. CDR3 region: CASSSRGGFSYEQYF. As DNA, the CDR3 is TGTGCCAGCAGCTCCAGGGGCGGGTTCTCCTACGAGCAGTACTTC.

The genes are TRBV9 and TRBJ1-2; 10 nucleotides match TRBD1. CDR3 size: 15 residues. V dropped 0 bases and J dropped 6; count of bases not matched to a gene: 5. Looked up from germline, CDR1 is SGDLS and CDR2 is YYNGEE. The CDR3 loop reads CASSVGGTGDDGYTF. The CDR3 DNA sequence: TGTGCCAGCAGCGTAGGAGGGACAGGGGATGATGGCTACACCTTC.

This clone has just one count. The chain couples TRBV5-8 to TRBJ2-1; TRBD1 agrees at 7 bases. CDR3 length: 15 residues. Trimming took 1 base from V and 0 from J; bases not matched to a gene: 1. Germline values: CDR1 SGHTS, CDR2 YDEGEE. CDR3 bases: TGTGCCAGCAGCTTGCAGGGGGTCTCCTACAATGAGCAGTTCTTC. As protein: CASSLQGVSYNEQFF.

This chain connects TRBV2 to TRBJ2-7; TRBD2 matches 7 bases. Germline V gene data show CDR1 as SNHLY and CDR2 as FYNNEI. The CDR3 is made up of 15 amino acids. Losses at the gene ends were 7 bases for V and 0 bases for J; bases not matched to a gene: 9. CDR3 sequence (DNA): TGTGCCAGCACTCTAGCGGCCACGAGCTCCTACGAGCAGTACTTC. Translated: CASTLAATSSYEQYF.